These 25 T cell receptor beta chains share one sample of origin, sequenced in a study of Tregs in tolerant kidney transplant recipients. Using immunoSEQ multiplex PCR, the repertoire was profiled, and TCRdb retains in-frame clones only, with some absent. Its clone listing holds about 52,000 clones. This specimen consisted of CD4+ T cells from blood, obtained before the transplant. The receptors derive from a human donor who received a combined kidney and bone marrow transplant.

Notes on this clone: Read data end 3 residues before the CDR3 end; the end is taken from the germline J gene. This chain connects TRBV5-1 to TRBJ1-1; TRBD1 agrees at 9 bases. With V trimmed by 3 bases and J by 5 bases, 2 bases remained unmatched. The CDR3 runs 13 residues. The V gene's germline CDR1 is SGHRS and CDR2 YFSETQ. CDR3 in amino acids: CASSWTGDTEAFF. CDR3 DNA, as far as it was read: TGCGCCAGCAGCTGGACAGGGGATACTGAA.

Points on this clone: The read gets to within 3 residues of the CDR3 end, and the germline J gene fills in the rest. The V gene is TRBV7-7, the J gene TRBJ1-3; D gene unclear. CDR3 length equals 15 residues. The germline V gene has CDR1 SSHAT and CDR2 FNYEAQ (reference sequence). With 2 bases removed from V and 0 bases from J, the gap between germline ends came to 8 bases. The CDR3 reads CASSLSRNSGNTIYF. The sequenced part of the CDR3 DNA is TGTGCCAGCAGCTTAAGCAGGAACTCTGGAAACACC.

Concerning this clone itself: The read falls 3 residues short of the CDR3 end, and the missing part is taken from the germline J gene. The rearrangement links TRBV5-1 to TRBJ1-4; maybe TRBD1 (5 bases). Deletions cut 0 bases from V and 6 bases from J, with 12 bases between. Germline V gives CDR1 SGHRS, CDR2 YFSETQ. This CDR3 comprises 15 residues. The part of the CDR3 DNA that was read is TGCGCCAGCAGCTTGGATGGCAGGGCCTATGAAAAA. Amino acid sequence: CASSLDGRAYEK. The CDR3 as a whole reads CASSLDGRAYEKLFF.

Notes on this clone: The CDR3 end lies 3 residues beyond the end of the read and is filled in from the germline J gene. The chain joins TRBV18 to TRBJ2-3; TRBD1 might be the D (5 bases). Trimming shortened V by 8 bases and J by 0 bases, and 9 bases separated the two germline ends. The CDR3 is 13 amino acids. Per germline, CDR1 KGHSH and CDR2 LQKENI. The covered CDR3 bases are TGTGCCAGCAAACCAGGGAGCACAGATACG. It specifies CASKPGSTDT. In full, the CDR3 reads CASKPGSTDTQYF. The full variable domain, completed using reference TRBV18 and TRBJ2-3, is NAGVMQNPRHLVRRRGQEARLRCSPMKGHSHVYWYRQLPEEGLKFMVYLQKENIIDESGMPKERFSAEFPKEGPSILRIQQVVRGDSAAYFCASKPGSTDTQYFGPGTRLTVL.

On this clone: The read is 3 residues too short to cover the CDR3 end, so that end is filled in from the germline J gene. This chain connects TRBV18 to TRBJ1-2, with TRBD1 as a possible D gene (5 bases). The ends were cut back, 0 bases at V and 4 bases at J, with 15 bases in the middle. This CDR3 comprises 16 residues. Germline V lookup: CDR1 KGHSH, CDR2 LQKENI. CDR3 sequence: CASSPPAQGKLYGYTF. The sequenced part of the CDR3 DNA is TGTGCCAGCTCACCACCGGCCCAGGGCAAGCTCTATGGC.

As for this clone: The CDR3 end lies 3 residues beyond the end of the read and is filled in from the germline J gene. V usage is TRBV7-2 and J usage is TRBJ2-5; 8 nucleotides align to TRBD2. CDR3 length: 14 residues. The germline V gene encodes CDR1 SGHTA and CDR2 FQGNSA. J gave up 5 bases and V 5 bases, and 7 bases lay outside the gene matches. The CDR3 protein is CASSPGGGGETQYF. Incomplete CDR3 DNA: TGTGCCAGCAGCCCCGGGGGGGGTGGGGAGACC. Using reference TRBV7-2 and TRBJ2-5 for the parts outside the CDR3, the full variable domain is GAGVSQSPSNKVTEKGKDVELRCDPISGHTALYWYRQSLGQGLEFLIYFQGNSAPDKSGLPSDRFSAERTGGSVSTLTIQRTQQEDSAVYLCASSPGGGGETQYFGPGTRLLVL.

Comments on this clone: Read sequence stops 3 residues before the CDR3 end, and the germline J gene provides the missing end. The J gene is TRBJ2-3, the V gene TRBV29-1; the match to TRBD2 covers 7 bases. V dropped 5 bases and J dropped 0; count of bases not matched to a gene: 14. The CDR3 totals 17 residues. Germline CDR1 and CDR2: SQVTM and ANQGSEA. CDR3 sequence reads: CSVRLLSGKGSTDTQYF. The CDR3 bases that were read are TGCAGCGTTCGCCTCCTAAGCGGGAAGGGAAGCACAGATACG.

In the case of this clone: The CDR3 extends 3 residues past the end of the read, so its final part is completed from the germline J gene. This rearrangement joins TRBV7-6 to TRBJ1-1; possibly TRBD1 for D (5 bases). The CDR3 loop spans 14 amino acids. Germline CDR1 is SGHVS and CDR2 is FNYEAQ. CDR3: CASSKEQTAGRAFF. The sequenced CDR3 bases are TGTGCCAGCAGCAAAGAACAGACAGCTGGTAGA.

Of note for this clone: The CDR3 end lies 3 residues beyond the end of the read and is filled in from the germline J gene. V usage is TRBV18 and J usage is TRBJ2-7; 7 bases are shared with TRBD1. This CDR3 comprises 14 residues. Germline V gene data show CDR1 as KGHSH and CDR2 as LQKENI. After removal of 3 bases from V and 5 bases from J, the junction contained 7 bases not matched to a gene. CDR3 DNA (partial): TGTGCCAGCTCACCCGACAGGGTGCTCCACGAG. The encoded protein is CASSPDRVLHE. The whole CDR3 protein is CASSPDRVLHEQYF.

In the case of this clone: From the germline J gene comes the end of the CDR3, since the read stops 3 residues before it. The V gene is TRBV11-2, the J gene TRBJ2-7; maybe TRBD1 (6 bases). Germline V gene sequence: CDR1 SGHAT, CDR2 FQNNGV. The CDR3 runs 15 residues. V lost 2 bases and J lost 0, with 11 bases in between. The part of the CDR3 DNA that was read is TGTGCCAGCAGCTTAAGGGACACCGTCTCCTACGAG. Amino acid sequence: CASSLRDTVSYE. The full-length CDR3 reads as CASSLRDTVSYEQYF.

Comments on this clone: The read comes to an end 3 residues before the CDR3 does, leaving the germline J gene to fill in the end. V gene TRBV7-2 combines with J gene TRBJ2-7; TRBD1 is a possible D gene (6 bases). The CDR3 is made up of 15 amino acids. Trimming took 2 bases from V and 3 from J, leaving 14 bases between them. Germline V gives CDR1 SGHTA, CDR2 FQGNSA. CDR3 loop: CASSLQQGNSYEQYF. Incomplete CDR3 DNA: TGTGCCAGCAGCTTACAACAGGGTAATAGCTACGAG.

A note on this clone: The read terminates 3 residues before the CDR3 end, so the remaining end is supplied by the germline J gene. The V gene is TRBV5-6, the J gene TRBJ2-5; 10 nucleotides agree with TRBD2. V dropped 3 bases and J dropped 5; count of bases not matched to a gene: 4. Germline CDR1 SGHDT, CDR2 YYEEEE. This CDR3 spans 14 amino acids. The CDR3 loop is CASSSLAGVETQYF. The part of the CDR3 DNA that was read is TGTGCCAGCAGCTCGCTAGCGGGGGTGGAGACC.

As for this clone: The read terminates 3 residues ahead of where the CDR3 ends, so the germline J gene completes it. The chain has TRBV7-2 and TRBJ1-3; D not certain. The CDR3 consists of 15 residues. Per the germline V gene, CDR1 is SGHTA and CDR2 is FQGNSA. V was pared by 1 base and J by 0 bases, with 7 bases between. CDR3 DNA, as far as it was read: TGTGCCAGCAGCTTAGGACACCTCTCTGGAAACACC. This encodes CASSLGHLSGNT. The whole CDR3 region reads CASSLGHLSGNTIYF.

A word on this clone: Read coverage stops 3 residues before the CDR3 terminus; the germline J gene supplies the remainder. The rearrangement links TRBV13 to TRBJ1-1, with a weak D call TRBD1 (5 bases). Germline CDR1 PRHDT, CDR2 FYEKMQ (reference sequence). Between the trimmed V and J ends, which lost 5 bases and 1 base, there was a span of 8 bases. This CDR3 has 13 residues. The CDR3 sequence: CASSATGNTEAFF. The part of the CDR3 DNA that was read is TGTGCCAGCAGCGCAACAGGGAACACTGAA.

Concerning this clone itself: The CDR3 goes on 3 residues after the read ends, and that part is filled in from the germline J gene. The rearrangement links TRBV7-2 to TRBJ2-2; D is ambiguous. CDR3 length: 14 residues. Germline CDR1 reads SGHTA; CDR2 reads FQGNSA. V dropped 2 bases and J dropped 4 bases, with 8 bases sitting between them. CDR3 DNA, as far as it was read: TGTGCCAGCAGCTTATATACTGGCACCGGGGAG. This encodes CASSLYTGTGE. The whole CDR3 protein is CASSLYTGTGELFF.

Of note for this clone: With the read ending 3 residues before the CDR3 end, the germline J gene is used to fill in that end. The chain carries TRBV20-1 and TRBJ2-6, with D maybe TRBD1 (6 bases). The CDR3 totals 14 residues. Germline CDR1 DFQATT, CDR2 SNEGSKA (reference sequence). V was pared by 5 bases and J by 0 bases, with 8 bases between. This chain's CDR3 is CSAGQHSGANVLTF. The DNA read from the CDR3 is TGCAGTGCTGGACAGCACTCTGGGGCCAACGTC.

Points on this clone: With the read ending 3 residues before the CDR3 end, the germline J gene is used to fill in that end. The chain links TRBV11-2 to TRBJ1-1; TRBD1 aligns across 7 bases. Germline values: CDR1 SGHAT, CDR2 FQNNGV. With 5 bases clipped from V and 6 bases from J, the junction kept 12 bases outside the gene matches. The CDR3 contains 15 residues. The CDR3 loop reads CASSTERGRWAEAFF. The DNA read from the CDR3 is TGTGCCAGCAGCACCGAAAGGGGGCGATGGGCTGAA.

The CDR3 spells CASSTQGTGANVLTF. CDR3 bases read: TGTGCCAGCAGCACACAGGGTACTGGGGCCAACGTC. The genes are TRBV7-2 and TRBJ2-6; weak D call: TRBD1 (6 bases). The CDR3 end falls 3 residues outside the read, so it is completed with the germline J gene. V was clipped by 5 bases and J by 2 bases, with 10 bases between them. The V gene's germline CDR1 is SGHTA and CDR2 FQGNSA. The CDR3 is 15 residues long.

A word on this clone: Read data end 3 residues before the CDR3 end; the end is taken from the germline J gene. The chain carries TRBV6-1 and TRBJ1-5, with 7 bases aligning to TRBD1. Germline assignment: CDR1 MNHNS and CDR2 SASEGT. Germline trimming cut 4 bases from V and 2 bases from J; bases unmatched to any gene: 5. The CDR3 has 15 residues. CDR3 DNA (partial): TGTGCCAGCAGTGGACAGGGAAGGGGCAATCAGCCC. Translating gives CASSGQGRGNQP. The CDR3 in its entirety is CASSGQGRGNQPQHF.

About this clone itself: Read data end 3 residues before the CDR3 end; the end is taken from the germline J gene. This rearrangement joins TRBV18 to TRBJ1-2; D not resolved. Trimming pared 3 bases from V and 4 bases from J, leaving 18 bases between. Germline CDR1 and CDR2: KGHSH and LQKENI. This CDR3 is 16 amino acids long. The chain's CDR3 is CASSPSIEHSSYGYTF. CDR3 bases read: TGTGCCAGCTCACCGAGCATTGAGCACAGCTCCTATGGC.

Comments on this clone: Sequencing ends 3 residues short of the CDR3 end; the germline J gene provides the rest. The chain recombines TRBV6-2 or TRBV6-3 with TRBJ2-7, with D perhaps TRBD2 (5 bases). Trimming shortened V by 2 bases and J by 2 bases, and 16 bases separated the two germline ends. Germline-derived CDR1 and CDR2 are MNHEY and SVGEGT. The CDR3 loop spans 16 amino acids. The CDR3 DNA, read in part, is TGTGCCAGCAGTTACGACCTAGCCAAAATGACCTACGAG. It codes for CASSYDLAKMTYE. The whole CDR3 reads CASSYDLAKMTYEQYF.

With regard to this clone: The read comes to an end 3 residues before the CDR3 does, leaving the germline J gene to fill in the end. The gene calls are TRBV20-1 and TRBJ1-1; unclear D gene. Germline V gene sequence: CDR1 DFQATT, CDR2 SNEGSKA (reference sequence). V was trimmed by 0 bases and J by 5 bases, leaving 19 bases between them. The CDR3 runs to 16 residues. The CDR3 sequence: CSARDPNTQRGTEAFF. Incomplete CDR3 DNA: TGCAGTGCTAGAGATCCTAACACCCAGCGGGGAACTGAA.

Concerning this clone itself: The read halts 3 residues ahead of the CDR3 end, with the missing end drawn from the germline J gene. The chain has TRBV7-9 and TRBJ1-2; tentatively, D is TRBD1 (5 bases). The CDR3 contains 15 residues. Germline V gene lookup returns CDR1 SEHNR and CDR2 FQNEAQ (reference sequence). V lost 1 base to trimming and J lost 7 bases, with 16 bases between them. The CDR3 sequence: CASSLVKGETGGYTF. The sequenced part of the CDR3 DNA is TGTGCCAGCAGCTTAGTTAAAGGGGAAACTGGTGGC.

Turning to this clone: The read falls 3 residues short of the CDR3 end, and the missing part is taken from the germline J gene. This chain uses TRBV6-2 or TRBV6-3 with TRBJ1-2, with D unclear. The V gene lost 0 bases and the J gene lost 4 bases, with 12 bases spanning the gap. CDR1 and CDR2 from the germline V gene are MNHEY and SVGEGT. The CDR3 length is 15 residues. CDR3 sequence reads: CASSYSPGSGYGYTF. The CDR3 bases that were read are TGTGCCAGCAGTTACTCGCCAGGTTCTGGCTATGGC.

Points on this clone: The CDR3 end falls 3 residues outside the read, so it is completed with the germline J gene. V usage is TRBV6-2 or TRBV6-3 and J usage is TRBJ2-6, with D perhaps matching TRBD1 (6 bases). CDR3 length: 15 amino acids. Trimming cost V 8 bases and J 2 bases, with 13 bases left between them. Germline V gives CDR1 MNHEY, CDR2 SVGEGT. The CDR3 sequence is CASLEQGAGANVLTF. Partial CDR3 DNA: TGTGCCAGCTTAGAACAGGGTGCTGGGGCCAACGTC.